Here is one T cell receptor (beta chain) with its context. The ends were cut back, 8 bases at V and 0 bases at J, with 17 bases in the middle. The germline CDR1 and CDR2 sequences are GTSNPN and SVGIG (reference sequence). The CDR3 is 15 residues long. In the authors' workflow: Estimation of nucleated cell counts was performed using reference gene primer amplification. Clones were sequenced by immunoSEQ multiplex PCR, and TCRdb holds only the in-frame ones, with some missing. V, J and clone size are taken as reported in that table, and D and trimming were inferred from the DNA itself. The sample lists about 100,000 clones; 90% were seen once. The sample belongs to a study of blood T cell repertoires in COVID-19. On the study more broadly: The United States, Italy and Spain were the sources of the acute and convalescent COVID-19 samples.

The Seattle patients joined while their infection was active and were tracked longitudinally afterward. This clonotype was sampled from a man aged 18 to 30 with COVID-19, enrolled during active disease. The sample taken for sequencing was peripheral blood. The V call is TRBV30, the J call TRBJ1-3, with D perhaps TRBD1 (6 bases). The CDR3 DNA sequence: TGTGCCGGGGGGGCAGGGGATTACTCTGGAAACACCATATATTTT. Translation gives CAGGAGDYSGNTIYF.